This T cell receptor beta chain stems from a study of shared clonotypes between healthy human individuals. Findings and caveats of the study: Clonotypes shared by all four donors outscored non-shared clonotypes in generation probability. Sampling covered nothing but blood. Tissue TCR repertoires likely differ from those found in blood. The donor pool, a small one, limited the genetic and exposure-history diversity represented.

Comment on this clone: Its antigen is as yet unknown.

The germline V gene has CDR1 MNHEY and CDR2 SMNVEV (reference sequence). V shed 5 bases, J shed 7 bases, and the junction held 13 bases outside the gene matches. The CDR3 has 15 residues. The data were produced by immunoSEQ multiplex PCR, yet TCRdb's version contains in-frame clones alone and is incomplete. Among 800,000 to 1,200,000 clones listed, 70% to 80% were seen once. The rearrangement joins TRBV27 to TRBJ1-1; TRBD1 matches 7 bases. The sequenced sample consisted of memory CD4+ T cells from PBMCs. Subset given: CD45RA-negative fraction. The sequence was obtained from a man aged 18 to 30 in good health. Some clones in this sample may be carry-over from other donors' samples. The DNA for the CDR3 is TGTGCCAGCAGTCCATACAGGGGAGGGATAGATGAAGCTTTCTTT. It is translated as CASSPYRGGIDEAFF.